These 12 T cell receptor beta chains share one sample of origin, sequenced in a study of shared clonotypes between healthy human individuals. Measured with immunoSEQ multiplex PCR; TCRdb has only the in-frame clones, and not every one. The sample lists some 2,000,000 clones, 90% to 96% occurring once. The sample consisted of naive CD4+ T cells sorted from blood. Sample subset: CD45RA+ positively selected. Receptor source: a man aged 18 to 29 in good health.

The gene calls are TRBV20-1 and TRBJ2-3; tentatively, D is TRBD1 (6 bases). The CDR3 extends over 11 amino acids. Germline V gene data show CDR1 as DFQATT and CDR2 as SNEGSKA (reference sequence). V lost 5 bases and J lost 6, with 9 bases in between. This chain's CDR3 is CSARTVDTQYF. The CDR3 nucleotides are TGCAGTGCTCGGACAGTCGATACGCAGTATTTT.

The V call is TRBV2, the J call TRBJ1-5; 8 nucleotides align to TRBD1. The CDR3 is made up of 14 amino acids. Germline lookup yields CDR1 SNHLY and CDR2 FYNNEI. V lost 6 bases to trimming and J lost 0 bases; unmatched junction nucleotides: 1. The DNA of the CDR3 is TGTGCCAGCAGGGGACAGGCTAGCAATCAGCCCCAGCATTTT. It yields the protein CASRGQASNQPQHF.

The chain carries TRBV18 and TRBJ1-1; D is ambiguous. V lost 3 bases, J lost 1 base, and 12 bases lay in between. The CDR3 extends over 15 amino acids. Germline CDR1 reads KGHSH; CDR2 reads LQKENI. The chain's CDR3 is CASSPPGPGNTEAFF. DNA of the CDR3: TGTGCCAGCTCACCCCCTGGCCCCGGGAACACTGAAGCTTTCTTT.

This clone has only one observation. This chain connects TRBV29-1 to TRBJ1-1, with D possibly matching TRBD1 (5 bases). V lost 3 bases and J lost 6, with 14 bases in between. The CDR3 totals 13 residues. CDR1 and CDR2 from the germline V gene are SQVTM and ANQGSEA. This CDR3 reads CSVEGQRKSEAFF. Here the CDR3 DNA reads TGCAGCGTTGAGGGGCAAAGAAAATCTGAAGCTTTCTTT.

The chain is built from TRBV11-2 and TRBJ2-7; 9 nucleotides agree with TRBD1. The ends lost 5 bases at V and 0 bases at J; junction bases unmatched: 8. Germline V gives CDR1 SGHAT, CDR2 FQNNGV. This CDR3 region has 16 residues. CDR3 in DNA: TGTGCCAGCAGCCGACAGGGGGGAAAGGGCTCCTACGAGCAGTACTTC. Its protein is CASSRQGGKGSYEQYF.

The chain uses TRBV18 and TRBJ1-2; D not resolved. The V end lost 6 bases, the J end lost 3 bases, and 11 bases lay between the germline ends. Germline V gene data show CDR1 as KGHSH and CDR2 as LQKENI. The CDR3 is made up of 13 amino acids. The CDR3 reads CASSTGSDYGYTF. The CDR3 region has the DNA TGTGCCAGCTCTACGGGGTCCGACTATGGCTACACCTTC.

The rearrangement uses TRBV6-1 and TRBJ2-1, with 7 bases aligning to TRBD2. The CDR3 covers 16 residues. With 2 bases clipped from V and 7 bases from J, the junction kept 11 bases outside the gene matches. CDR1 is MNHNS and CDR2 is SASEGT in the germline V gene. CDR3 sequence (DNA): TGTGCCAGCAGTGAATGGTGGGAGGGGCGATGGAATGAGCAGTTCTTC. Amino acids: CASSEWWEGRWNEQFF.

The rearrangement uses TRBV5-6 and TRBJ2-2; no definite D call. Looked up from germline, CDR1 is SGHDT and CDR2 is YYEEEE. This CDR3 spans 15 amino acids. The V gene lost 2 bases and the J gene lost 2 bases, with 10 bases spanning the gap. DNA of the CDR3: TGTGCCAGCAGCTTCGGTCAGGTTAACACCGGGGAGCTGTTTTTT. Its translation is CASSFGQVNTGELFF.

V usage is TRBV6-5 and J usage is TRBJ1-2; 8 nucleotides agree with TRBD1. CDR3 size: 14 residues. Germline CDR1 MNHEY, CDR2 SVGAGI. V lost 11 bases, J lost 5 bases, and 13 bases stayed unmatched. CDR3 protein: CAAKGRDRLYGYTF. CDR3 nucleotide sequence: TGTGCCGCCAAAGGGCGGGACAGGCTTTATGGCTACACCTTC.

This chain joins TRBV10-3 and TRBJ2-1; 7 bases agree with TRBD2. The CDR3 extends over 15 amino acids. The J segment lost 6 bases and the V segment lost 10 bases, leaving 15 bases of the junction unmatched. Germline V gene data show CDR1 as ENHRY and CDR2 as SYGVKD. This chain's CDR3 is CANSFGAGDLNEQFF. For the CDR3, the DNA is TGTGCCAACTCCTTCGGGGCGGGAGACCTCAATGAGCAGTTCTTC.

The chain carries TRBV4-3 and TRBJ2-7; D gene unclear. CDR3 size: 15 residues. The germline V gene encodes CDR1 LGHNA and CDR2 YSLEER. Deletions cut 0 bases from V and 1 base from J, with 10 bases between. Here the CDR3 DNA reads TGCGCCAGCAGCCAAGAGCGTGGAGAATCCTACGAGCAGTACTTC. Residues: CASSQERGESYEQYF.

The chain couples TRBV9 to TRBJ2-3; 10 nucleotides line up with TRBD2. The V gene end was trimmed by 0 bases and the J gene end by 2 bases; junction bases not matched to a gene: 6. The CDR3 contains 17 residues. Germline V gene data show CDR1 as SGDLS and CDR2 as YYNGEE. The CDR3 here is CASSVGGLAGVTDTQYF. CDR3 DNA sequence: TGTGCCAGCAGCGTAGGTGGGCTAGCGGGAGTCACAGATACGCAGTATTTT.